This paragraph covers one T cell receptor beta chain sequence. Its target is unknown. When the RNA was reverse transcribed, random hexamers were used with an input of roughly 0.5 to 1 ug. One entry per CDR3 protein results from TCRdb running MiXCR on the immunoSEQ multiplex PCR reads. The sample carries around 150,000 distinct CDR3 sequences, 85% to 95% recorded once. These data originate in a study of CD8 T cells in Susac syndrome. Overall study results and limits: The study's TCR sequencing and HLA analysis drew on a certain number of individuals. That number was acknowledged as relatively small.

CDR1 and CDR2 from the germline V gene are MDHEN and SYDVKM. V was shortened by 8 bases and J by 7 bases, with 9 bases between the two germline ends. This CDR3 contains 10 residues. The chain is built from TRBV28 and TRBJ2-7, with D hard to call. The TCR originated in a human donor with Susac syndrome. The source material was CD8+ T cells from PBMCs. The CDR3 DNA follows: TGTGCCAGCGGAATTTGGGAGCAGTACTTC. Amino acids: CASGIWEQYF.